The 15 T cell receptor beta chains given below trace back to one sample, sequenced in a study of CD8+CD57+ T cells in acquired aplastic anemia. Profiles of TCR beta VDJ and CDR3 were generated from a genomic DNA template. Each CDR3 protein is one row after TCRdb ran MiXCR on the reads. The repertoire includes a few hundred thousand distinct CDR3 sequences, 34% of them detected once, and around 1.1% sits in the top ten. Sequencing was done on a sample of sorted CD4+, CD8+, or CD8+CD57+ T cells (not recorded which) from PBMCs. All receptors come from a human donor in good health, serving as a control.

This clonotype has ten or more counts. The chain has TRBV27 and TRBJ1-1; D not resolved. CDR3 length: 14 amino acids. V was trimmed by 5 bases and J by 4 bases, leaving 14 bases between them. The germline V gene encodes CDR1 MNHEY and CDR2 SMNVEV (reference sequence). The CDR3 DNA reads TGTGCCAGCAGTACCACACCGGTCGGCACTGAAGCTTTCTTT. Translation gives CASSTTPVGTEAFF.

This clonotype is a singleton in its sample. The chain recombines TRBV6-1 with TRBJ1-1, with TRBD1 matching 8 bases. V was clipped by 7 bases and J by 2 bases; unmatched bases: 9. CDR3 size: 15 residues. CDR1 and CDR2 from the germline V gene are MNHNS and SASEGT. The CDR3 sequence is CASTGQGWGNTEAFF. The CDR3 DNA reads as TGTGCCAGCACCGGACAGGGCTGGGGCAACACTGAAGCTTTCTTT.

This clonotype has only one observation. This rearrangement joins TRBV7-6 to TRBJ2-7, with TRBD1 matching 12 bases. The ends lost 4 bases at V and 7 bases at J; junction bases unmatched: 14. The CDR3 runs to 17 residues. Germline CDR1 and CDR2: SGHVS and FNYEAQ. CDR3 in amino acids: CASSSPRPGTGGIEQYF. CDR3 bases: TGTGCCAGCAGCTCCCCCCGACCCGGGACAGGGGGCATTGAGCAGTACTTC.

This clonotype has a single count. It may be a read error: a sequence one base away is much more abundant. This chain connects TRBV11-2 to TRBJ2-3, with 9 bases aligning to TRBD1. In germline, CDR1 is SGHAT, CDR2 FQNNGV. The CDR3 is 15 residues long. This CDR3 reads CASSLQGAFSDTRYF. The CDR3 DNA is TGTGCCAGCAGCCTACAGGGGGCCTTCTCAGATACGCGGTATTTT.

For this clonotype: Without the conserved terminal phenylalanine or tryptophan, this CDR3 likely stems from a read error. The chain carries TRBV4-2 and TRBJ1-2, with 10 positions matching TRBD1. J was trimmed by 0 bases and V by 4 bases; bases with no gene match: 5. This CDR3 has 16 amino acids. CDR1 is LGHNA and CDR2 is YNFKEQ in the germline V gene. The DNA of the CDR3 is TGTGCCAGCAGCCCTAATGGACAGGGGGCTAACTATGGCTACACCTAC. Translated, it gives CASSPNGQGANYGYTY.

This sequence joins TRBV29-1 and TRBJ2-1; 9 positions agree with TRBD2. Germline loops: CDR1 SQVTM, CDR2 ANQGSEA. The CDR3 is 14 amino acids. V shed 8 bases and J 8 bases; nucleotides not matched to a gene: 13. CDR3 coding DNA: TGCAGCTTAGGGGCGGGAGGGCCTGCCCATGAGCAGTTCTTC. Protein sequence: CSLGAGGPAHEQFF.

The chain employs TRBV29-1 and TRBJ1-2; D unclear. This CDR3 contains 12 residues. CDR1 and CDR2 (germline): SQVTM, ANQGSEA. V lost 6 bases and J 5 bases, leaving 13 bases between the germline ends. The CDR3 is CSVQATGYGYTF. CDR3 nucleotides: TGCAGCGTCCAGGCGACGGGGTATGGCTACACCTTC. Together with reference TRBV29-1 and TRBJ1-2, the CDR3 gives the full variable domain: SAVISQKPSRDICQRGTSLTIQCQVDSQVTMMFWYRQQPGQSLTLIATANQGSEATYESGFVIDKFPISRPNLTFSTLTVSNMSPEDSSIYLCSVQATGYGYTFGSGTRLTVV.

The chain uses TRBV18 and TRBJ2-3, with D perhaps matching TRBD2 (5 bases). This CDR3 comprises 16 residues. Germline CDR1 and CDR2: KGHSH and LQKENI. V lost 0 bases, J lost 1 base, and 11 bases lay in between. Here the CDR3 DNA reads TGTGCCAGCTCACCACCGTCTAGCATGGGCACAGATACGCAGTATTTT. Residues: CASSPPSSMGTDTQYF.

This clonotype was found many times. The CDR3 here is CASRHSSGKTQYF. The CDR3, as DNA: TGTGCCAGTAGACACAGTTCCGGGAAGACCCAGTACTTC. The V gene is TRBV19, the J gene TRBJ2-5; D might be TRBD2 (5 bases). The CDR3 is 13 amino acids. Germline lookup yields CDR1 LNHDA and CDR2 SQIVND (reference sequence). Trimming stripped 6 bases from V and 6 bases from J, with 14 bases between.

V gene TRBV6-1 combines with J gene TRBJ2-1; weak D call: TRBD2 (5 bases). Per germline, CDR1 MNHNS and CDR2 SASEGT. This CDR3 is built from 15 residues. V lost 7 bases to trimming and J lost 0 bases, with 13 bases between them. The CDR3 is CASTPSGPSYNEQFF. In DNA form, the CDR3 reads TGTGCCAGCACCCCCAGCGGTCCCTCCTACAATGAGCAGTTCTTC.

In regard to this clonotype: A clone one base away is much larger, so this may be a read error. No conserved phenylalanine or tryptophan ends this CDR3, so it is likely a read error. J is TRBJ2-1 and V is TRBV7-2; 9 nucleotides agree with TRBD2. V shed 8 bases, J shed 11 bases, and the junction held 7 bases outside the gene matches. The CDR3 spans 12 residues. The germline V gene has CDR1 SGHTA and CDR2 FQGNSA. In nucleotides, the CDR3 is TGTGCCAGCGCAGGACTAGCGAGAAAGCAGTTCCTC. It codes for CASAGLARKQFL.

Of note for this clonotype: A read error may explain this, as a much larger clone is one base away. The chain carries TRBV28 and TRBJ2-7, with D possibly matching TRBD2 (5 bases). CDR3 length: 11 residues. The germline CDR1 and CDR2 sequences are MDHEN and SYDVKM. The CDR3 region has the DNA TGTGCCAGCAGGGGAGTGTACGTGCAGTACTTC. As protein: CASRGVYVQYF.

This clonotype was picked up many times. The chain is built from TRBV7-9 and TRBJ2-1; D gene uncertain. Per the germline V gene, CDR1 is SEHNR and CDR2 is FQNEAQ (reference sequence). The CDR3 loop spans 17 amino acids. V dropped 0 bases and J dropped 0 bases, with 12 bases sitting between them. CDR3 region: CASSLAIGSSSYNEQFF. The CDR3 nucleotides are TGTGCCAGCAGCTTAGCGATAGGCAGCAGCTCCTACAATGAGCAGTTCTTC.

This clonotype was recorded at least ten times. V is TRBV20-1 and J is TRBJ1-3; no firm D call. Trimming stripped 6 bases from V and 2 bases from J, with 14 bases between. The CDR3 runs 14 residues. The germline V gene has CDR1 DFQATT and CDR2 SNEGSKA (reference sequence). CDR3 in DNA: TGCAGTGCCAGACGTGGGATTGCTGGAAACACCATATATTTT. As protein: CSARRGIAGNTIYF.

This clonotype was picked up many times. The chain employs TRBV4-1 and TRBJ2-7; 9 bases are a match to TRBD2. The germline V gene encodes CDR1 MGHRA and CDR2 YSYEKL. The CDR3 length is 16 residues. V lost 1 base to trimming and J lost 3 bases; unmatched junction nucleotides: 7. CDR3 nucleotide sequence: TGCGCCAGCAGCCAAGTGGCTCGCGGGGGGGACTACGAGCAGTACTTC. This codes for CASSQVARGGDYEQYF.